The entry that follows covers one TCR beta chain sequence. With V trimmed by 5 bases and J by 4 bases, 14 bases remained unmatched. Germline values: CDR1 LNHDA, CDR2 SQIVND (reference sequence). The CDR3 length is 17 residues. Original processing methods: Reference gene primers were amplified, and this amplification served to estimate nucleated cell counts. Produced via immunoSEQ multiplex PCR; TCRdb's table is partial and in-frame only. V and J calls and clone size are those listed in that table; D and trimming were worked out from the DNA. The table lists approximately 180,000 clones, 80% to 90% of them singletons. This specimen belongs to a study of blood T cell repertoires in COVID-19.

Sample: peripheral blood. V is TRBV19 and J is TRBJ2-1; 7 bases map to TRBD2. This receptor was obtained from a man in his sixties with acute or convalescent COVID-19. The DNA of the CDR3 is TGTGCCAGTAGTTCCATTAAGGGCGGGAGATATTACAATGAGCAGTTCTTC. Amino acid sequence: CASSSIKGGRYYNEQFF.